Listed below are T cell receptor beta chains from one sample, sequenced in a study of control samples from healthy donors and cancer patients. TCRdb's table, derived via immunoSEQ multiplex PCR, lists solely in-frame clones and lacks some. The table includes about 70,000 clones, about 95% detected once. The material sequenced was blood. The receptors shown here come from a woman in her 30s in good health. Both conserved end residues are part of each CDR3. A D gene is named only where the DNA matches it firmly. The size entry is marked missing in some rows and otherwise reads once, few, many or a size class.

j_call | v_call | d_call | clone_size | cdr3_aa | cdr3_nt
TRBJ2-1 | TRBV6-5 | TRBD2 | - | CASTARGDSYNEQFF | TGTGCCAGCACAGCGCGGGGGGATTCCTACAATGAGCAGTTCTTC
TRBJ2-3 | TRBV7-2 | - | - | CASSLFTLGTDTQYF | TGTGCCAGCAGCTTGTTTACTTTGGGCACAGATACGCAGTATTTT
TRBJ1-2 | TRBV28 | - | - | CASSPGEGRRGGAF | TGTGCCAGCAGTCCCGGTGAGGGTAGGAGGGGAGGGGCCTTC
TRBJ1-2 | TRBV19 | - | - | CASSDRQTYYGYTF | TGTGCCAGCTCAGACAGACAAACGTACTATGGCTACACCTTC
TRBJ1-2 | TRBV7-9 | TRBD1 | once | CASSLGQGAYGYTF | TGTGCCAGCAGCTTGGGACAGGGGGCATATGGCTACACCTTC
TRBJ2-7 | TRBV5-6 | TRBD1 | - | CASSWGQAYEQYF | TGTGCCAGCAGCTGGGGACAGGCCTACGAGCAGTACTTC
TRBJ2-3 | TRBV3-1/TRBV3-2 | - | - | CASSQGILTDTQYF | TGTGCCAGCAGCCAAGGTATTTTGACAGATACGCAGTATTTT
TRBJ2-5 | TRBV23-1 | - | - | CASSQSGGGADWETQYF | TGCGCCAGCAGTCAATCAGGAGGGGGCGCGGATTGGGAGACCCAGTACTTC
TRBJ1-6 | TRBV27 | - | - | CASSLQGMGSPLHF | TGTGCCAGCAGTTTACAGGGGATGGGTTCACCCCTCCACTTT
TRBJ1-1 | TRBV29-1 | - | - | CSVVRQPDSPEAFF | TGCAGCGTTGTCCGGCAGCCGGATAGTCCTGAAGCTTTCTTT
TRBJ2-5 | TRBV18 | TRBD2 | - | CASSPGIAGETQYF | TGTGCCAGCTCACCAGGCATAGCGGGAGAGACCCAGTACTTC